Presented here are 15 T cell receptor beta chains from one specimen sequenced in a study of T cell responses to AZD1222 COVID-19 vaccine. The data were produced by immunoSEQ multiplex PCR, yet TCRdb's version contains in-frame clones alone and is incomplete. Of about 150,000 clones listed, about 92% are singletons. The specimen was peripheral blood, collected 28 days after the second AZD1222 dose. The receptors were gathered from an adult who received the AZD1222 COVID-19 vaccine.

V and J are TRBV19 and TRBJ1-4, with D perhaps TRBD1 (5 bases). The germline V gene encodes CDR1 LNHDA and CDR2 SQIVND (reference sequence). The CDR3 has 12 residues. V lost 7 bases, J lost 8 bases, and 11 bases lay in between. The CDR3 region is CASKQGREKLFF. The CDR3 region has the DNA TGTGCCAGTAAGCAGGGTCGCGAAAAACTGTTTTTT.

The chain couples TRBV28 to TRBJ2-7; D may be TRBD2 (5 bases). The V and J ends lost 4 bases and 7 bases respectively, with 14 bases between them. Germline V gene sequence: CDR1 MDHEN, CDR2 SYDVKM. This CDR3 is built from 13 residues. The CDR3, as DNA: TGTGCCAGCAGTTCCAGCGGACCTGAAGAGCAGTACTTC. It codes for CASSSSGPEEQYF.

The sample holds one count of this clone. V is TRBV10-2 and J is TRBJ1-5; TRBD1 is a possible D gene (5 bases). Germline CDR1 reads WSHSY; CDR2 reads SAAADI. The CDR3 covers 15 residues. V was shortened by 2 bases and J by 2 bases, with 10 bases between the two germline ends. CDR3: CASSEAGSGNQPQHF. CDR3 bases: TGCGCCAGCAGTGAGGCAGGGAGTGGCAATCAGCCCCAGCATTTT.

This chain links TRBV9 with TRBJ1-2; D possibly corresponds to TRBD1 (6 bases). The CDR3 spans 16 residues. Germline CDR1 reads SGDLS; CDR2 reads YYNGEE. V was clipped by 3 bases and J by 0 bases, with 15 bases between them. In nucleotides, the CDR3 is TGTGCCAGCAGCGCCGGAGGGACATTTGCTAACTATGGCTACACCTTC. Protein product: CASSAGGTFANYGYTF.

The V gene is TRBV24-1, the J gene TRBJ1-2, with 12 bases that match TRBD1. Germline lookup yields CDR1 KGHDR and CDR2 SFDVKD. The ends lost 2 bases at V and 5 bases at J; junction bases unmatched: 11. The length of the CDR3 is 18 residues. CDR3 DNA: TGTGCCACCAGTGATTCCCGGGACAGGGGGCTATTCCCTTATGGCTACACCTTC. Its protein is CATSDSRDRGLFPYGYTF.

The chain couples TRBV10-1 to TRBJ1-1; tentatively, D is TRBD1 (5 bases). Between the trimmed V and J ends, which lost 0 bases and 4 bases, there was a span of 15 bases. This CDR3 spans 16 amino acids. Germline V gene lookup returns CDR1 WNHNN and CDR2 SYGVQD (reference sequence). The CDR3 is CASSESQGLLATEAFF. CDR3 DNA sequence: TGCGCCAGCAGTGAGTCCCAGGGTTTATTGGCCACTGAAGCTTTCTTT.

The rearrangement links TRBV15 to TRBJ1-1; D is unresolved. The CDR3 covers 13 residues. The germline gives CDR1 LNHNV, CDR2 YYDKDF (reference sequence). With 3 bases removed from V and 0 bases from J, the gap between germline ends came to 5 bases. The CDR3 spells CATSSRMNTEAFF. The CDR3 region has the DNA TGTGCCACCAGCAGCCGTATGAACACTGAAGCTTTCTTT.

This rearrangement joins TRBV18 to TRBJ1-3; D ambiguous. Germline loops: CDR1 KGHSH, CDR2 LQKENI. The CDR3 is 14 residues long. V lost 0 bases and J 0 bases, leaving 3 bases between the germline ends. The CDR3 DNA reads TGTGCCAGCTCACCACCGTACTCTGGAAACACCATATATTTT. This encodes CASSPPYSGNTIYF.

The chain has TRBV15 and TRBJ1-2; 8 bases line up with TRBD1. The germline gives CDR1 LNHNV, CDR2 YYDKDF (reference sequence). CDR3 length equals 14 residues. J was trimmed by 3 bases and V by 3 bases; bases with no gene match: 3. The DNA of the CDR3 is TGTGCCACCAGCAGGGACAGGGAGCACTATGGCTACACCTTC. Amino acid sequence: CATSRDREHYGYTF. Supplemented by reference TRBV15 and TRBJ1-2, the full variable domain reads DAMVIQNPRYQVTQFGKPVTLSCSQTLNHNVMYWYQQKSSQAPKLLFHYYDKDFNNEADTPDNFQSRRPNTSFCFLDIRSPGLGDTAMYLCATSRDREHYGYTFGSGTRLTVV.

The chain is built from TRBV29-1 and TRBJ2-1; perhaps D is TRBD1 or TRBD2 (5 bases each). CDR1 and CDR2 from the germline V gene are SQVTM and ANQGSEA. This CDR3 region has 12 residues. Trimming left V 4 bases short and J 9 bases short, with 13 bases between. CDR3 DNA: TGCAGCGTTGGTGGGGGTAGGGGTGAGCAGTTCTTC. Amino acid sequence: CSVGGGRGEQFF.

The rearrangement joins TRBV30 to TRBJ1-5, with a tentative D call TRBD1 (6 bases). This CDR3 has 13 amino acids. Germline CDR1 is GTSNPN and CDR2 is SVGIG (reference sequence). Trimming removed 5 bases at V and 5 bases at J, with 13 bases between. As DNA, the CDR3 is TGTGCCTGGTCCTGGGCAGGGGATCAGCCCCAGCATTTT. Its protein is CAWSWAGDQPQHF.

CDR3 residues: CASTVEGVSTDTQYF. CDR3 in DNA: TGTGCCAGCACCGTGGAGGGGGTTAGCACAGATACGCAGTATTTT. The chain couples TRBV28 to TRBJ2-3; either TRBD1 or TRBD2 may supply D (6 bases each). The CDR3 is 15 residues long. Germline V gene sequence: CDR1 MDHEN, CDR2 SYDVKM. Trimming pared 7 bases from V and 0 bases from J, leaving 14 bases between.

The CDR3 nucleotides are TGCGCCAGCAGCTTGGATGGGGTGGGTAGGAACGAGCAGTACTTC. Its protein product is CASSLDGVGRNEQYF. The chain links TRBV5-1 to TRBJ2-7; D is uncertain. CDR3 length equals 15 residues. V was pared by 0 bases and J by 5 bases, with 15 bases between. Germline-derived CDR1 and CDR2 are SGHRS and YFSETQ.

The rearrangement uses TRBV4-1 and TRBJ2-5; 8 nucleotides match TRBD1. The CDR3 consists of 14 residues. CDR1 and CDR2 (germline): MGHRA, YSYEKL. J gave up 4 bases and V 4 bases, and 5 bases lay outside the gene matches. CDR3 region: CASSLQGASETQYF. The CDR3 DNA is TGCGCCAGCAGCCTCCAGGGGGCTTCAGAGACCCAGTACTTC.

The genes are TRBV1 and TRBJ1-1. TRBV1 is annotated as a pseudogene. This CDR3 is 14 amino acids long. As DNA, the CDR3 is TGCACCAGCAGCAGGGCTCACAAGAACACTGAAGCTTTCTTT. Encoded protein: CTSSRAHKNTEAFF.